Listed here are 7 T cell receptor beta chains from one sample, sequenced in a study of shared T cell receptors in the human thymus. This table comes from immunoSEQ multiplex PCR, and its TCRdb copy is limited to in-frame clones, with some not included. Of some 400,000 clones in the sample, around 93% were seen once. The source material was thymocytes. The source is a human donor.

The chain has TRBV28 and TRBJ1-1, with D uncertain. The CDR3 has 15 amino acids. Trimming left V 6 bases short and J 1 base short, with 15 bases between. Germline-derived CDR1 and CDR2 are MDHEN and SYDVKM. DNA for the CDR3: TGTGCCAGCAGAACCCGACCCTCGCCGAACACTGAAGCTTTCTTT. It is translated as CASRTRPSPNTEAFF.

J is TRBJ2-5 and V is TRBV11-2, with a possible D match to TRBD1 (5 bases). The CDR3 length is 16 residues. V was pared by 4 bases and J by 6 bases, with 21 bases between. The germline V gene has CDR1 SGHAT and CDR2 FQNNGV. CDR3: CASSSSTAPGSKTQYF. Here the CDR3 DNA reads TGTGCCAGCAGCTCTTCGACAGCCCCGGGTTCAAAGACCCAGTACTTC.

The gene calls are TRBV20-1 and TRBJ2-3; D unresolved. Germline assignment: CDR1 DFQATT and CDR2 SNEGSKA (reference sequence). V lost 6 bases and J lost 1, with 2 bases in between. The CDR3 totals 10 residues. As DNA, the CDR3 is TGCAGTGCCGGCACAGATACGCAGTATTTT. Its protein product is CSAGTDTQYF.

The rearrangement uses TRBV5-1 and TRBJ2-7, with a weak D call TRBD1 (5 bases). Trimming removed 4 bases from V and 3 bases from J, with 17 bases in between. The V gene's germline CDR1 is SGHRS and CDR2 YFSETQ. This CDR3 region has 15 residues. The CDR3, as DNA: TGCGCCAGCAGCCCAACGGCAGGGTACAGCTACGAGCAGTACTTC. This translates into CASSPTAGYSYEQYF.

This sequence joins TRBV7-6 and TRBJ2-3; 9 bases fit TRBD2. V was clipped by 2 bases and J by 3 bases; unmatched bases: 9. Germline V lookup: CDR1 SGHVS, CDR2 FNYEAQ. This CDR3 contains 17 residues. CDR3 amino acids: CASSLREREERTDTQYF. The CDR3 bases are TGTGCCAGCAGCTTAAGGGAGCGGGAGGAAAGGACAGATACGCAGTATTTT.

The V gene is TRBV27, the J gene TRBJ2-7, with a tentative D call TRBD1 (5 bases). The CDR3 is 14 amino acids. V gave up 2 bases and J gave up 6 bases, with 14 bases separating them. Germline CDR1 is MNHEY and CDR2 is SMNVEV (reference sequence). The CDR3 loop reads CASSLVQGSSEQYF. CDR3 DNA sequence: TGTGCCAGCAGTTTAGTGCAGGGATCAAGCGAGCAGTACTTC.

The rearrangement uses TRBV7-3 and TRBJ2-1, with 14 positions matching TRBD2. This CDR3 is 18 amino acids long. V shed 5 bases, J shed 1 base, and the junction held 7 bases outside the gene matches. Germline V CDR1 and CDR2: SGHTA, FQGTGA. CDR3 in DNA: TGTGCCAGCAGCGAGGGACTAGCGGGAGAAATATCCTACAATGAGCAGTTCTTC. This translates into CASSEGLAGEISYNEQFF.